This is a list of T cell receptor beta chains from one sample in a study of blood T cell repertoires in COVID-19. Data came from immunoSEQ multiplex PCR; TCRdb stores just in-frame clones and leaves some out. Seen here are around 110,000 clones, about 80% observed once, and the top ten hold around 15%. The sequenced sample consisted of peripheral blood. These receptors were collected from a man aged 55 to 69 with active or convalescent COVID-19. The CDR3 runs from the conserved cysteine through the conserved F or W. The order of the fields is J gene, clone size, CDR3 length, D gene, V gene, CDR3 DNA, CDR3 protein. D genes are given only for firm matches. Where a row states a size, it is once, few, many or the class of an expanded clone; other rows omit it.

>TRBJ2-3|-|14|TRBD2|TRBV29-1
TGCAGCGTTGCTGGCGGGAGTCCGACAGATACGCAGTATTTT
CSVAGGSPTDTQYF
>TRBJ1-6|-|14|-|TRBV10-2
TGCGCCTTGGGGAGGGGGATCGTTGATTCACCCCTCCACTTT
CALGRGIVDSPLHF
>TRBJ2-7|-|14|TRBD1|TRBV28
TGTGCCAGCAGTTTAAGGACAGGGCACTACGAGCAGTACTTC
CASSLRTGHYEQYF
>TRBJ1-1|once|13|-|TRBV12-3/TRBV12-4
TGTGCCAGCAGACGGACACCGAACACTGAAGCTTTCTTT
CASRRTPNTEAFF
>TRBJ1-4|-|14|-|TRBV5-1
TGCGCCAGCTCCCACCGAGCAACTAATGAAAAACTGTTTTTT
CASSHRATNEKLFF
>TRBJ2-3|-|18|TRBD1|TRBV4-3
TGCGCCAGCAGCCAAGAAATAGTGACAGGGGGCATCACAGATACGCAGTATTTT
CASSQEIVTGGITDTQYF
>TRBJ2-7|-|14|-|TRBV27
TGTGCCAGCAGTTCTCGGCCACCAGGATACGAGCAGTACTTC
CASSSRPPGYEQYF
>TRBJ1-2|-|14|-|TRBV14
TGTGCCAGCAGCCAAGATAGACAGAACTATGGCTACACCTTC
CASSQDRQNYGYTF
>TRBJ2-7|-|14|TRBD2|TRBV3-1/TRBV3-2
TGTGCCACCTCAAATAGCGGGAGAGGCTACGAGCAGTACTTC
CATSNSGRGYEQYF
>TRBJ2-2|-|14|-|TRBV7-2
TGTGCCAGCAGCTTTAACAAGAACACCGGGGAGCTGTTTTTT
CASSFNKNTGELFF
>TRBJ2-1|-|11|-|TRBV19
TGTGCCAGTACAAATAGCAATGAGCAGTTCTTC
CASTNSNEQFF
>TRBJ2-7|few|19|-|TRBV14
TGTGCCAGCAGCCCTTATTCCTTGGGCGTAGGGGCGAGCTCCTACGAGCAGTACTTC
CASSPYSLGVGASSYEQYF
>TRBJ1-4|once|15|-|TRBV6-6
TGTGCCAGCAGTTATTCCAGTACAACTAATGAAAAACTGTTTTTT
CASSYSSTTNEKLFF
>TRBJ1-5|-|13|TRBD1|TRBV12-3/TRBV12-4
TGTGCCAGCACCCAGGGACAGGGTGAGCTCCAGCATTTT
CASTQGQGELQHF